This T cell receptor beta chain was sequenced in a study of blood T cells in healthy people across ages. Study conclusions and caveats: Those diversity estimates obtained from one million T cells were thought to be underestimates. What prevented conclusive comparison of naive and antigen-experienced cells was that PBMCs were unsorted.

Germline V lookup: CDR1 DFQATT, CDR2 SNEGSKA (reference sequence). Trimming stripped 1 base from V and 1 base from J, with 8 bases between. CDR3 length: 14 amino acids. This clonotype occurred a few times. Its target is not known. With a J-beta primer mix and a sample-barcoded 5' primer, a second PCR ran roughly 6 to 12 cycles. TCRdb analysed the 5' RACE reads with MiXCR anew, one entry per CDR3 protein. The sample yields about 400,000 distinct CDR3 sequences, approximately 52% seen once. This chain connects TRBV20-1 to TRBJ2-1; D is unclear. The receptor was isolated from a man aged 60 to 69 in good health. Specimen: blood. The CDR3 protein is CSARVSSSYNEQFF. DNA for the CDR3: TGCAGTGCTAGAGTTAGTAGTTCCTACAATGAGCAGTTCTTC.